This TCR beta chain comes out of a study of T cell responses to AZD1222 COVID-19 vaccine (dated by TCRdb to 2020 to 2023). Regarding the complete study: A total of just over 230 trial participants underwent TCR sequencing, of whom approximately 210 received two doses of AZD1222 and around 25 received two doses of the MenACWY control vaccine. Trial participants were enrolled into age subgroups of 18-55, 56-69 and 70-plus years, which contained approximately 150, 30 and 60 TCR-sequenced participants, respectively.

A word on this clone: What this receptor recognizes is not known. It has no much larger one-base neighbor in the sample; base qualities were not kept.

Explained via the paper, the time point label denotes: baseline before first vaccination. Taken with the paper, the label for treatment or condition translates to: meningococcal conjugate vaccine given as trial control. The vaccinee samples were drawn from two UK trials, COV001 and COV002, one of which was a single-blind randomized controlled phase 2/3 trial testing AZD1222 (ChAdOx1 nCoV-19) in healthy adults. For TCRbeta chain sequencing, PBMC samples from trial participants were taken at day 0 and at day 28 after the second dose. CDR1 and CDR2 were assigned from the germline V gene (reference sequence) as LNHDA and SQIVND. The CDR3 goes from the cysteine to the phenylalanine over 13 residues. Here the CDR3 DNA is all that survives: 39 bases in frame from base 1. At the junction V is shortened by 6 bases and J by 10 bases, with 18 bases in between. Overall study results and their limits: The 56-69-year group was small, and its depth increase did not reach significance, likely because of low power. The whole spike protein was spanned by vaccine-associated CD4 TCRs, and dominant responses were seen in regions 160-218 and 743-854. Conclusions about previously exposed vaccinees were limited because only six or seven AZD1222 recipients were SARS-CoV-2 seropositive at baseline. Reportedly, close to half of the unique spike-specific TCRs recognized epitopes lying outside the regions that are mutated in the B.1.351 and B.1.1.7 variants. Spike-specific TCR breadth and depth rose significantly after two AZD1222 doses compared with day 0 and with MenACWY recipients. No day 14 peak-response samples were available, so repertoires were characterized only after the peak T cell response. Most participants were white British and females outnumbered males, and the authors suggested that clonal diversity may have been underestimated.

The CDR3 regions of human TCRbeta chains were analyzed by immunosequencing. In the authors' own workflow: Repertoire TCRs were matched against a reference library of SARS-CoV-2-specific TCRs generated with the MIRA antigen-specificity platform. Breadth was defined as the fraction of unique TCRs that were SARS-CoV-2-associated. Depth was defined as the fraction of total T cells that were SARS-CoV-2-associated. Using the MIRA data, every spike-specific TCR was mapped to the spike region that the TCR reacted to and assigned to either a CD4 or a CD8 class. Log10-transformed breadth and depth values were compared by one-way ANOVA with Sidak's multiple comparisons tests. Not all clones reach the TCRdb copy of this immuneACCESS table, which keeps in-frame sequences only. Checked studies attribute under half of the gap to unresolved V genes and leave the rest unexplained. V, J and clone size are taken as reported in that table, and D and trimming were inferred from the DNA itself. In this sample the table shows about 49,000 clones, roughly 84% of which occur a single time. The ten largest make up 20% of the sample.

The clonotype originates from an adult in good health. The chain links TRBV19 with TRBJ1-1; TRBD1 is possibly the D segment (5 matching bases). Source: peripheral blood, taken on day 0 of MenACWY control vaccination. The sequenced DNA is TGTGCCAGTAGGGGGGAAGGGAATAGCCGAGCTTTCTTT. Translated, it reads CASRGEGNSRAFF. The entire variable domain, with the stretches around the CDR3 drawn from the reference TRBV19 and TRBJ1-1 proteins, is DGGITQSPKYLFRKEGQNVTLSCEQNLNHDAMYWYRQDPGQGLRLIYYSQIVNDFQKGDIAEGYSVSREKKESFPLTVTSAQKNPTAFYLCASRGEGNSRAFFGQGTRLTVV.